Following are 9 T cell receptor beta chains from one sample sequenced in a study of blood T cell repertoires in COVID-19 (dated by TCRdb to 2019 to 2021). The library was obtained by the immunoSEQ multiplex PCR assay. The clones in this table, taken by TCRdb from immuneACCESS, are in-frame only. Not every clone is retained; where verified, under half of the shortfall comes from an unresolved V gene, and the cause of the rest is unknown. This sample comprises tens of thousands of clones, roughly 79% of them detected only once. Of the sample, around 5% is held by the ten largest clones. The sequencing sample was made of peripheral blood. Receptors originate from a man older than 75 with COVID-19, enrolled during active disease.

This chain uses TRBV4-1 with TRBJ1-2; D remains unclear. The V end was cut by 1 base, the J end by 0 bases, with 6 bases between. This CDR3 spans 14 amino acids. Germline V gene sequence: CDR1 MGHRA, CDR2 YSYEKL. The DNA for the CDR3 is TGCGCCAGCAGCCAAGGGCTAGCTAACTATGGCTACACCTTC. Its translation is CASSQGLANYGYTF.

This clone was seen a single time. The chain combines TRBV7-2 with TRBJ2-3; 8 bases fit TRBD1. The trim removed 5 bases at V and 2 bases at J, leaving 12 bases unmatched. The CDR3 totals 17 residues. CDR1 and CDR2 from the germline V gene are SGHTA and FQGNSA. The CDR3 DNA follows: TGTGCCAGCAGCCAGCGGCCGACAGGGGTTAACACAGATACGCAGTATTTT. As protein: CASSQRPTGVNTDTQYF. The entire variable domain, with the rest obtained from reference TRBV7-2 and TRBJ2-3, is as follows: GAGVSQSPSNKVTEKGKDVELRCDPISGHTALYWYRQSLGQGLEFLIYFQGNSAPDKSGLPSDRFSAERTGGSVSTLTIQRTQQEDSAVYLCASSQRPTGVNTDTQYFGPGTRLTVL.

The V call is TRBV6-1, the J call TRBJ1-3, with D hard to call. V lost 4 bases and J lost 1, with 14 bases in between. This CDR3 has 16 residues. The germline CDR1 and CDR2 sequences are MNHNS and SASEGT. CDR3 region: CASSGSTPGSGNTIYF. CDR3 DNA: TGTGCCAGCAGTGGGTCTACTCCGGGATCTGGAAACACCATATATTTT.

This clone has a single count. The chain employs TRBV2 and TRBJ1-2; 11 nucleotides match TRBD1. Germline CDR1 and CDR2: SNHLY and FYNNEI. This CDR3 has 14 residues. After removal of 4 bases from V and 7 bases from J, the junction contained 5 bases not matched to a gene. The CDR3 coding sequence is TGTGCCAGCAGTGGGACAGGGGGCCGGGGTGGCTACACCTTC. Encoded protein: CASSGTGGRGGYTF.

The chain couples TRBV5-4 to TRBJ2-5; D perhaps matches TRBD2 (7 bases). Germline CDR1 reads SGHNT; CDR2 reads YYREEE (reference sequence). This CDR3 has 14 amino acids. Trimming took 2 bases from V and 4 from J, leaving 12 bases between them. The CDR3 loop is CASSLGGVLETQYF. CDR3 coding DNA: TGTGCCAGCAGCTTAGGGGGGGTCTTAGAGACCCAGTACTTC.

The gene calls are TRBV5-4 and TRBJ2-3; D is unclear. Germline V lookup: CDR1 SGHNT, CDR2 YYREEE (reference sequence). V was trimmed by 4 bases and J by 0 bases, leaving 12 bases between them. CDR3 size: 15 residues. The CDR3 sequence is CASSRTAGSTDTQYF. The CDR3 DNA is TGTGCCAGCAGCAGAACCGCAGGTAGCACAGATACGCAGTATTTT.

The CDR3 region has the DNA TGTGCCACCCACCCTCCCTGGGGCGAGACCCAGTACTTC. As protein: CATHPPWGETQYF. The rearrangement links TRBV27 to TRBJ2-5; D possibly corresponds to TRBD1 (5 bases). CDR3 size: 13 residues. The V and J ends lost 10 bases and 5 bases respectively, with 17 bases between them. Germline V gene data show CDR1 as MNHEY and CDR2 as SMNVEV (reference sequence).

This clone appeared once. The J gene is TRBJ1-2, the V gene TRBV10-3, with D unclear. The CDR3 loop spans 11 amino acids. Deletions cut 11 bases from V and 3 bases from J, with 10 bases between. Germline V CDR1 and CDR2: ENHRY, SYGVKD. The CDR3 spells CAAARDYGYTF. CDR3 sequence (DNA): TGTGCCGCCGCACGAGACTATGGCTACACCTTC.

This clone was observed a single time. This sequence joins TRBV27 and TRBJ1-4, with 9 bases aligning to TRBD1. J lost 10 bases, V lost 5 bases, and 8 bases had no gene match. The V gene's germline CDR1 is MNHEY and CDR2 SMNVEV (reference sequence). This CDR3 region has 14 residues. The CDR3 region has the DNA TGTGCCAGCAGTACTACAGGGGGCAGGGGAAAACTGTTTTTT. This sequence encodes CASSTTGGRGKLFF.